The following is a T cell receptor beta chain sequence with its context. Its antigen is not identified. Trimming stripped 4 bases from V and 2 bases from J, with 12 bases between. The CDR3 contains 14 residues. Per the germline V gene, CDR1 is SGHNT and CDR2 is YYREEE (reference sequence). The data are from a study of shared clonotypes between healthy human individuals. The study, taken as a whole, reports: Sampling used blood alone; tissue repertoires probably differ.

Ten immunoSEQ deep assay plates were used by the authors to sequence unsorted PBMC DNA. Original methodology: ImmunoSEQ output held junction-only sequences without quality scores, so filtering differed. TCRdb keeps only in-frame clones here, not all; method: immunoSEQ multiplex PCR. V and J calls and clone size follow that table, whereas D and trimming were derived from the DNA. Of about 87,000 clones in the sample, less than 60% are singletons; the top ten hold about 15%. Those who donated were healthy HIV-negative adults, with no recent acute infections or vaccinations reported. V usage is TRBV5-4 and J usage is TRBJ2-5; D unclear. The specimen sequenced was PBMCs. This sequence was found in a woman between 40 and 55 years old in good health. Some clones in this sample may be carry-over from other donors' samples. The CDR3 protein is CASSLEPLQETQYF. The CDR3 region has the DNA TGTGCCAGCAGCCTCGAACCTTTACAAGAGACCCAGTACTTC.